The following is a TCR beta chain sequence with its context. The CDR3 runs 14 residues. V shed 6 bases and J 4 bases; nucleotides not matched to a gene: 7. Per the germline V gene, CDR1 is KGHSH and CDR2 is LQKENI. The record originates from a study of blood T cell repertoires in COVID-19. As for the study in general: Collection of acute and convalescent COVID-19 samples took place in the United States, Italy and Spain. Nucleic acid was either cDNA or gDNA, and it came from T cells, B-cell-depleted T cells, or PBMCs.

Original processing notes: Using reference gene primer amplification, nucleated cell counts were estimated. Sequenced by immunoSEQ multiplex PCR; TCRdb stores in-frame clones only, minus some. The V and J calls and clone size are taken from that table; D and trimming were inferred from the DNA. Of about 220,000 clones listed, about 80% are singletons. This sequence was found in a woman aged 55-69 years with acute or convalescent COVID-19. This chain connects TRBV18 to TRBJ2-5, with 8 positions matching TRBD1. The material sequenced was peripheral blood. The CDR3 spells CASSRQGAGETQYF. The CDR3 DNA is TGTGCCAGCTCGCGGCAGGGGGCGGGAGAGACCCAGTACTTC.